These T cell receptor beta chains were read from a single sample in a study of beta chain features in type 1 diabetes. Assay: immunoSEQ multiplex PCR; the TCRdb copy retains only in-frame clones and omits some. Of 350,000 to 450,000 clones in the sample, about 15% were seen once. Material: naive CD4+ T cells from blood. Receptors originate from a man aged 25-40 years in good health. The CDR3 runs from the conserved cysteine through the conserved F or W. A D gene is named only where the DNA matches it firmly. A row's size may be missing; if present it is once, few, many or a size class.

J,size,D,V,CDR3,DNA
TRBJ2-1,once,TRBD2,TRBV7-7,CASSAQGLAGPNEQFF,TGTGCTAGCAGCGCGCAGGGACTAGCGGGCCCGAATGAGCAGTTCTTC
TRBJ2-3,few,TRBD2,TRBV4-1,CASSQMPGLGGTDTQYF,TGCGCCAGCAGCCAGATGCCGGGACTAGGGGGGACAGATACGCAGTATTTT
TRBJ1-2,NA,NA,TRBV7-2,CASLLNRGGYTF,TGTGCCAGCCTGCTGAACAGAGGTGGCTACACCTTC
TRBJ2-7,NA,NA,TRBV18,CASSPRSGTMTYEQYF,TGTGCCAGCTCACCAAGGTCCGGGACAATGACCTACGAGCAGTACTTC
TRBJ1-1,NA,TRBD1,TRBV14,CASSQQGVPNTEAFF,TGTGCCAGCAGCCAACAGGGGGTACCGAACACTGAAGCTTTCTTT
TRBJ2-3,NA,NA,TRBV6-5,CATVNLGSTDTQYF,TGTGCCACCGTAAACCTCGGAAGCACAGATACGCAGTATTTT
TRBJ2-7,few,NA,TRBV15,CATSRDLPYEQYF,TGTGCCACCAGCCGGGACCTTCCCTACGAGCAGTACTTC
TRBJ2-1,NA,NA,TRBV6-1,CASSEQQGSYNEQFF,TGTGCCAGCAGTGAACAGCAGGGCTCCTACAATGAGCAGTTCTTC
TRBJ2-7,NA,TRBD1,TRBV7-9,CASSPTGAGEQYF,TGTGCCAGCAGCCCGACAGGGGCGGGAGAGCAGTACTTC
TRBJ1-4,NA,NA,TRBV4-3,CASSQRGARRKLFF,TGCGCCAGCAGCCAGCGGGGGGCGAGAAGAAAACTGTTTTTT
TRBJ1-2,NA,TRBD1,TRBV25-1,CASSEARTGSFSGIGYTF,TGTGCCAGCAGTGAGGCCAGGACAGGCTCGTTTTCAGGGATTGGCTACACCTTC
TRBJ1-1,NA,NA,TRBV5-1,CASSLAWGQNTEAFF,TGCGCCAGCAGCTTGGCGTGGGGACAGAACACTGAAGCTTTCTTT
TRBJ1-5,NA,NA,TRBV7-2,CASSLYSSQPQHF,TGTGCCAGCAGCTTATACTCTAGTCAGCCCCAGCATTTT
TRBJ2-5,NA,TRBD2,TRBV9,CASSVASLAGETQYF,TGTGCCAGCAGCGTAGCTTCACTAGCGGGAGAGACCCAGTACTTC
TRBJ1-6,few,TRBD1,TRBV7-2,CASSSGQGRGNSPLHF,TGTGCCAGCAGCTCAGGACAGGGAAGGGGTAATTCACCCCTCCACTTT
TRBJ2-1,NA,NA,TRBV25-1,CASSEPGRREQFF,TGTGCCAGCAGTGAACCTGGGAGGAGAGAGCAGTTCTTC
TRBJ1-2,NA,TRBD1,TRBV4-2,CASSPGTGGFRDGYTF,TGTGCCAGCAGCCCCGGGACAGGGGGCTTTCGGGATGGCTACACCTTC
TRBJ2-2,NA,NA,TRBV14,CASSQVVSAGELFF,TGTGCCAGCAGCCAAGTGGTATCAGCCGGGGAGCTGTTTTTT
TRBJ2-3,NA,TRBD2,TRBV9,CASSTTPSGSRAADTQYF,TGTGCCAGCAGCACCACCCCTAGCGGGAGCCGGGCGGCAGATACGCAGTATTTT
TRBJ2-3,NA,NA,TRBV9,CASSPRPRTDTQYF,TGTGCCAGCAGCCCCAGGCCCCGCACAGATACGCAGTATTTT
TRBJ1-2,few,NA,TRBV7-8,CASSSIHEDNYGYTF,TGTGCCAGCAGCTCGATCCACGAGGATAACTATGGCTACACCTTC
TRBJ2-5,NA,TRBD2,TRBV5-1,CASSPAASGSVGETQYF,TGCGCCAGCAGCCCGGCGGCTAGCGGGAGTGTGGGGGAGACCCAGTACTTC
TRBJ1-2,NA,TRBD1,TRBV5-6,CASSPKQGEYGYTF,TGTGCCAGCAGCCCGAAACAGGGGGAGTATGGCTACACCTTC
TRBJ2-2,NA,TRBD1,TRBV29-1,CSVWTGEVAELFF,TGCAGCGTGTGGACAGGGGAAGTGGCGGAGCTGTTTTTT
TRBJ2-3,NA,NA,TRBV19,CASSMRQLGSDTQYF,TGTGCCAGTAGTATGAGGCAGTTGGGCTCAGATACGCAGTATTTT
TRBJ2-5,few,TRBD2,TRBV9,CASSATSGIETQYF,TGTGCCAGCAGCGCCACTAGCGGGATAGAGACCCAGTACTTC
TRBJ1-2,few,TRBD1,TRBV4-3,CASRGPGQGFGYTF,TGCGCCAGCAGAGGACCGGGACAGGGATTTGGCTACACCTTC